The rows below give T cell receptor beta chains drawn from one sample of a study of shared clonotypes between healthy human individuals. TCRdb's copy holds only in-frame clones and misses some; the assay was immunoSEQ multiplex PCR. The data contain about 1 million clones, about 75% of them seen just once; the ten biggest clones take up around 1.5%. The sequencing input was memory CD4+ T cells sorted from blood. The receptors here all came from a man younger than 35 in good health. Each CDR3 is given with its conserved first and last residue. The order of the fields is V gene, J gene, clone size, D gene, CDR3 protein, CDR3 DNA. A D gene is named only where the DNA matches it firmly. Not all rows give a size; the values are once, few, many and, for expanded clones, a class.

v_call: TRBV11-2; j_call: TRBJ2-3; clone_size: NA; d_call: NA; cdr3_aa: CASSYTSTDTQYF; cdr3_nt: TGTGCCAGCAGCTATACTAGTACAGATACGCAGTATTTT
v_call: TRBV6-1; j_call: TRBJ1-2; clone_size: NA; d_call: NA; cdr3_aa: CASTPREGHYGYTF; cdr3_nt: TGTGCCAGCACACCTAGGGAGGGGCACTATGGCTACACCTTC
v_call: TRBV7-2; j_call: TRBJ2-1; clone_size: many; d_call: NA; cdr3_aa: CASSLGSDIYNEQFF; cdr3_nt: TGTGCCAGCAGCTTAGGGTCAGACATTTACAATGAGCAGTTCTTC
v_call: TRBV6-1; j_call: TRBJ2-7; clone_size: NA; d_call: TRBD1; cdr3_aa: CASSDRTGKGSYEQYF; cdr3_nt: TGTGCCAGCAGTGATAGGACAGGGAAAGGCTCCTACGAGCAGTACTTC
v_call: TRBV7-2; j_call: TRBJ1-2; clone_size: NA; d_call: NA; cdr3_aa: CASSLAINYGYTF; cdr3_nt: TGTGCCAGCAGCTTGGCGATAAACTATGGCTACACCTTC
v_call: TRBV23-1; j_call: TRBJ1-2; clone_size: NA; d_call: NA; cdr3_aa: CASSKFYGHTF; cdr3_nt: TGCGCCAGCAGCAAATTCTATGGCCACACCTTC
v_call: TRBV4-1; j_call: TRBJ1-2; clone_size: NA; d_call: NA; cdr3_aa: CASSQPTATEGYTF; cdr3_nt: TGCGCCAGCAGCCAGCCGACAGCGACGGAGGGCTACACCTTC
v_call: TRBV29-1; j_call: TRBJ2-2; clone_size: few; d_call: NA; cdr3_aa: CSAMGPGLVGELFF; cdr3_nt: TGCAGCGCCATGGGGCCAGGGTTGGTTGGGGAGCTGTTTTTT
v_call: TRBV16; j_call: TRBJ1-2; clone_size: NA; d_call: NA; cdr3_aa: CASSQSRAGNDGYTF; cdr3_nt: TGTGCCAGCAGCCAAAGCAGAGCAGGGAATGATGGCTACACCTTC
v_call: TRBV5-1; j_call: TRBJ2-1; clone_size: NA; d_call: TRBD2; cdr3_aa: CASSWGLAVKYNEQFF; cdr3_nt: TGCGCCAGCAGCTGGGGACTAGCGGTTAAATACAATGAGCAGTTCTTC
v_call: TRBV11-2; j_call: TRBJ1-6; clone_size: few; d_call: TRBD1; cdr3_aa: CASSKGVATGLSPLHF; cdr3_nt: TGTGCCAGCAGCAAAGGGGTAGCGACAGGGCTGTCACCCCTCCACTTT
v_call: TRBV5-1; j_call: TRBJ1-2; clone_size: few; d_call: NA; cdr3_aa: CASSLAARSSDGYTF; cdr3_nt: TGCGCCAGCAGCTTGGCCGCGAGGAGTTCCGATGGCTACACCTTC
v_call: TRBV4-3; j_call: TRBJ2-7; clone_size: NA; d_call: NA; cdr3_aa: CASSPRGGITDEQYF; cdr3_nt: TGCGCCAGCAGCCCCCGAGGGGGAATCACGGACGAGCAGTACTTC
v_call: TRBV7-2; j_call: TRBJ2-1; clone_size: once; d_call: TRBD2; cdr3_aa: CASSFSGAKAGDEQFF; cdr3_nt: TGTGCCAGCAGCTTTAGCGGGGCAAAGGCCGGGGATGAGCAGTTCTTC
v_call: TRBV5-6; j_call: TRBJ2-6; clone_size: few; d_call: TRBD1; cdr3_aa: CASSHRGPGANVLTF; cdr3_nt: TGTGCCAGCAGTCACAGGGGGCCTGGGGCCAACGTCCTGACTTTC
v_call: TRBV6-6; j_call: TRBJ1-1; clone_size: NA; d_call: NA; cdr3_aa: CASSLTAMNTEAFF; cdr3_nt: TGTGCCAGCAGTTTGACGGCCATGAACACTGAAGCTTTCTTT
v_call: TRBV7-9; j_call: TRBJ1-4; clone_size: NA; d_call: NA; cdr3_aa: CASSLGWEKLFF; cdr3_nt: TGTGCCAGCAGCTTAGGGTGGGAAAAACTGTTTTTT
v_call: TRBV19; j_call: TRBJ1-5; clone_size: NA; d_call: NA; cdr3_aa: CASSMTGSDQPQHF; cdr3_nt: TGTGCCAGTAGTATGACCGGGAGCGATCAGCCCCAGCATTTT
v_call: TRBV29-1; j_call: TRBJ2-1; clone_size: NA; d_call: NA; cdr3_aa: CSVAMRDEQFF; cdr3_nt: TGCAGCGTTGCAATGAGGGATGAGCAGTTCTTC
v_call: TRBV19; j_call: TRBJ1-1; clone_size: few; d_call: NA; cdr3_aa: CASRGGGSNTEAFF; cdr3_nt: TGTGCCAGCCGAGGCGGGGGTTCGAACACTGAAGCTTTCTTT
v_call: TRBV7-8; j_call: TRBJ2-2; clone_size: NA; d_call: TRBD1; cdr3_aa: CASSKRGQETNTGELFF; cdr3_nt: TGTGCCAGCAGCAAACGTGGACAGGAGACGAACACCGGGGAGCTGTTTTTT
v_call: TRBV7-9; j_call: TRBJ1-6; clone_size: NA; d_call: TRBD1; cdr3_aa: CASIKIQGVSYNSPLHF; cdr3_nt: TGTGCCAGCATCAAAATACAGGGGGTATCCTATAATTCACCCCTCCACTTT
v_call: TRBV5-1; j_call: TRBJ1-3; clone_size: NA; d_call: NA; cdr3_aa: CASSPRRSSGNTIYF; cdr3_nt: TGCGCCAGCAGCCCTAGGAGAAGCTCTGGAAACACCATATATTTT
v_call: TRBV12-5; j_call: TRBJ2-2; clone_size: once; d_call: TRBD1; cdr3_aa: CASGRGQGNFGELFF; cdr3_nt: TGTGCTAGTGGTCGAGGACAGGGTAATTTCGGGGAGCTGTTTTTT
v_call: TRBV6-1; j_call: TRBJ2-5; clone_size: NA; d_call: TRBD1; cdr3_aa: CASSEPGQGRNLRKTQYF; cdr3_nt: TGTGCCAGCAGTGAACCGGGACAGGGGCGCAACTTGAGAAAGACCCAGTACTTC
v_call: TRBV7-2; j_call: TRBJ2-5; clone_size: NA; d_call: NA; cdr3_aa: CASSLLGHGETQYF; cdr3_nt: TGTGCCAGCAGCCTTCTGGGACATGGAGAGACCCAGTACTTC
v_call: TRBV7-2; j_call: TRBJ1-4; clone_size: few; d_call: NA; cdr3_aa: CASSLGLLDNEKLFF; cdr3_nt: TGTGCCAGCAGCTTAGGATTGTTGGATAATGAAAAACTGTTTTTT
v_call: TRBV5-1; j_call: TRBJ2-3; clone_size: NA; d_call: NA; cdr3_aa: CASSYPSTDTQYF; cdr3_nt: TGCGCCAGCAGCTACCCTAGCACAGATACGCAGTATTTT
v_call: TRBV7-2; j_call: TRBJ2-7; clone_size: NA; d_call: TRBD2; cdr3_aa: CASSWTSEGEQYF; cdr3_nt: TGTGCCAGCAGCTGGACTAGCGAGGGCGAGCAGTACTTC
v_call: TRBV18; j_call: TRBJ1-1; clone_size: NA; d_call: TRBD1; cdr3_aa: CASSPGTGGVGLEAFF; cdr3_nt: TGTGCCAGCTCACCAGGGACAGGGGGCGTTGGACTTGAAGCTTTCTTT
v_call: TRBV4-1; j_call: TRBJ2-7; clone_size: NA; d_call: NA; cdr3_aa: CASSHGTLTYEQYF; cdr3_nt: TGCGCCAGCAGCCACGGGACGCTCACCTACGAGCAGTACTTC
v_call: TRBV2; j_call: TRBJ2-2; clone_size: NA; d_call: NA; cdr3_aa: CASSGQKGSTGELFF; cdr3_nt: TGTGCCAGCAGTGGACAGAAAGGGAGCACCGGGGAGCTGTTTTTT
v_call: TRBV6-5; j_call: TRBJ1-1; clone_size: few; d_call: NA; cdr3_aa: CASTDGVWSAEAFF; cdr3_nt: TGTGCCAGTACCGACGGGGTATGGAGCGCTGAAGCTTTCTTT
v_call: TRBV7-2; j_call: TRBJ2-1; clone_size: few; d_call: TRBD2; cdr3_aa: CASSTAPSGNYNEQFF; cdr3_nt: TGTGCCAGCAGCACAGCCCCTAGCGGTAACTACAATGAGCAGTTCTTC
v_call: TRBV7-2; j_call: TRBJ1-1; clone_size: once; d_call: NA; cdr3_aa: CASSLKGVNTEAFF; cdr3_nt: TGTGCCAGCAGCTTAAAAGGGGTGAACACTGAAGCTTTCTTT
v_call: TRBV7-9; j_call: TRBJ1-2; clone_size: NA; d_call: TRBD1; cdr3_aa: CASSFLGTGENGYTF; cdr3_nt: TGTGCCAGCAGCTTTCTCGGGACAGGGGAGAATGGCTACACCTTC
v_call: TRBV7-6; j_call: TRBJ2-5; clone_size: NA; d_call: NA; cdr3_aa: CASSLVYQETQYF; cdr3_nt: TGTGCCAGCAGCTTAGTATACCAAGAGACCCAGTACTTC
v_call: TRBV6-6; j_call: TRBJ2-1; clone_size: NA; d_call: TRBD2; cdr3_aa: CASSYSAGGGGNEQFF; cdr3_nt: TGTGCCAGCAGTTACTCAGCGGGAGGAGGAGGGAATGAGCAGTTCTTC
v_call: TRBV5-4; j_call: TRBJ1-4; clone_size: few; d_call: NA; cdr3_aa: CASSSATNEKLFF; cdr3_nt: TGTGCCAGCAGCTCTGCAACTAATGAAAAACTGTTTTTT
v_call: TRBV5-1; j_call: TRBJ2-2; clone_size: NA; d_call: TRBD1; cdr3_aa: CASSSWTGGRGNTGELFF; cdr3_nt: TGCGCCAGCAGCTCCTGGACAGGGGGGCGCGGGAACACCGGGGAGCTGTTTTTT